This is a list of T cell receptor beta chains from one sample in a study of OX40 agonist ivuxolimab in advanced cancers. Sequencing was performed with immunoSEQ multiplex PCR; in TCRdb, only in-frame clones are kept and a portion is missing. The sample consists of 67,000 or so clones, approximately 90% of them appearing once. Here the sequenced sample was CD4+ or CD8+ T cells sorted from blood, taken in a trial of the OX40 agonist ivuxolimab. These receptors originate from an adult with an advanced solid tumor such as melanoma, head and neck, liver or kidney cancer. Both conserved end residues are part of each CDR3. A D gene is named only where the DNA matches it firmly. Rows give clone size only sometimes, using once, few, many, or a class for an expanded clone.

clone_size | j_call | v_call | d_call | cdr3_aa | cdr3_nt
- | TRBJ2-7 | TRBV5-6 | - | CASSLDVSGRQYF | TGTGCCAGCAGCTTGGATGTGTCGGGCCGGCAGTACTTC
- | TRBJ2-7 | TRBV10-3 | - | CAISESEEVRQRGNYEQYF | TGTGCCATCAGTGAGTCTGAGGAGGTCCGACAAAGGGGTAACTACGAGCAGTACTTC
few | TRBJ1-5 | TRBV30 | - | CAWSASTDQPQHF | TGTGCCTGGAGTGCTTCAACCGATCAGCCCCAGCATTTT
- | TRBJ2-5 | TRBV7-9 | - | CASSLGAFLDGETQYF | TGTGCCAGCAGCTTAGGAGCGTTCCTAGATGGAGAGACCCAGTACTTC
- | TRBJ2-1 | TRBV11-3 | - | CASSPGLPTNEQFF | TGTGCCAGCAGCCCGGGGCTACCCACCAATGAGCAGTTCTTC
- | TRBJ2-3 | TRBV5-1 | - | CASSLTSTGTDTQYF | TGCGCCAGCAGCTTAACTAGCACCGGGACAGATACGCAGTATTTT
- | TRBJ2-7 | TRBV1 | - | CTSRLGLAVDTYEQYF | TGCACCAGCAGACTGGGACTAGCGGTTGACACCTACGAGCAGTACTTC
- | TRBJ1-4 | TRBV7-8 | - | CASSLDATNEKLFF | TGTGCCAGCAGCTTAGATGCAACTAATGAAAAACTGTTTTTT
once | TRBJ1-2 | TRBV21-1 | - | CASSKLDSTNYGYTF | TGTGCCAGCAGCAAATTAGACAGTACTAACTATGGCTACACCTTC
- | TRBJ2-7 | TRBV20-1 | - | CSARGYYEQYF | TGCAGTGCTAGAGGATATTACGAGCAGTACTTC
- | TRBJ2-3 | TRBV6-6 | - | CASGSMEGGTDTQYF | TGTGCCAGCGGCAGCATGGAGGGGGGCACAGATACGCAGTATTTT
- | TRBJ1-1 | TRBV10-3 | - | CAISDRGGLRTEAFF | TGTGCCATCAGTGATCGCGGGGGGCTCAGGACTGAAGCTTTCTTT